A selection of T cell receptor beta chains follows, all from one sample in a study of human T cells and chemical hapten exposure. MiXCR, run by TCRdb on the RACE reads, gives a single entry per CDR3 protein. Of about 84,000 distinct CDR3 sequences in the sample, 10% were seen once. The sample in question was whole blood, obtained in connection with sensitization to the hapten diphenylcyclopropenone (DPC). Source of these receptors: a woman in her forties or fifties with alopecia areata. Some clones in this sample may be carry-over from other donors' samples. Each CDR3 is given with its conserved first and last residue. A D gene is named only where the DNA matches it firmly. Where a row states a size, it is once, few, many or the class of an expanded clone; other rows omit it.

>TRBV29-1|many|TRBJ1-1|NA
CSVGPGVAFF
>TRBV20-1|few|TRBJ2-1|NA
CSARAWTVNNEQFF
>TRBV20-1|many|TRBJ2-3|TRBD2
CSARVPAGVSDTQYF
>TRBV3-1|NA|TRBJ2-3|NA
CASSQVPGHLLGTDTQYF
>TRBV11-2|few|TRBJ1-5|NA
CASSFGVNQPQHF
>TRBV6-2/TRBV6-3|NA|TRBJ2-2|NA
CASGSFGLKLDRELFF
>TRBV30|many|TRBJ1-5|NA
CAWSRTPANQPQHF
>TRBV20-1|many|TRBJ1-1|TRBD1
CSARGQTGGAEAFF
>TRBV29-1|NA|TRBJ2-1|TRBD2
CSVEGGTSPDEQFF
>TRBV7-8|many|TRBJ2-1|TRBD1
CASSKGAYEQFF
>TRBV10-3|once|TRBJ2-7|NA
CAISESTPTSHEQYF
>TRBV29-1|few|TRBJ2-3|NA
CSVDGGPRGGADTQYF
>TRBV24-1|NA|TRBJ2-3|NA
CATSDITTDAQYF
>TRBV28|few|TRBJ2-7|NA
CASASGYEQYF
>TRBV6-2/TRBV6-3|few|TRBJ2-1|TRBD2
CASSYPGGSGRRGEQFF
>TRBV20-1|many|TRBJ1-5|TRBD1
CSASEPQGARQPQHF
>TRBV30|many|TRBJ2-7|NA
CAWSADRTGYEQYF
>TRBV7-2|NA|TRBJ2-5|NA
CASSLSQYQETQYF
>TRBV11-2|many|TRBJ1-5|NA
CASSFTGSNQPQHF
>TRBV9|NA|TRBJ2-7|NA
CASSVRAGYEQYF
>TRBV4-3|few|TRBJ1-1|NA
CASSQDTGGLTEAFF
>TRBV6-6|many|TRBJ2-5|NA
CASSYRAGQETQYF
>TRBV12-3/TRBV12-4|many|TRBJ2-6|NA
CAGARGGGANVLTF
>TRBV29-1|many|TRBJ1-1|NA
CSVDKNTEAFF
>TRBV2|many|TRBJ2-2|NA
CASSANPGITGELFF
>TRBV19|NA|TRBJ1-2|NA
CASTTGTEILYGYTF
>TRBV29-1|many|TRBJ2-1|NA
CSVQDNNEQFF
>TRBV10-2|few|TRBJ2-7|NA
CASRDSTAPYEQYF
>TRBV18|NA|TRBJ2-3|NA
CASSPGESIDTQYF